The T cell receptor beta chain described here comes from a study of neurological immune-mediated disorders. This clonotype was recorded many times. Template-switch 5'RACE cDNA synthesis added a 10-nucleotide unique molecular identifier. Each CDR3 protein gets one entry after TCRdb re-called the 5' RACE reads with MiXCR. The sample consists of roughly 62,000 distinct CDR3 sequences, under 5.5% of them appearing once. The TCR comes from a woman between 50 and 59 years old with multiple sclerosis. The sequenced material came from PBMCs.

The CDR3 DNA reads as TGTGCCAGTCGGGAGGGGGAAAATCCCCCCCATGGCTACACCTTC. It yields the protein CASREGENPPHGYTF. J is TRBJ1-2 and V is TRBV7-8; tentatively, D is TRBD1 (6 bases). The CDR3 covers 15 residues. Trimming took 9 bases from V and 6 from J, leaving 23 bases between them. Germline V gene lookup returns CDR1 SGHVS and CDR2 FQNEAQ. Filled out from reference TRBV7-8 and TRBJ1-2, the complete variable domain reads GAGVSQSPRYKVAKRGQDVALRCDPISGHVSLFWYQQALGQGPEFLTYFQNEAQLDKSGLPSDRFFAERPEGSVSTLKIQRTQQEDSAVYLCASREGENPPHGYTFGSGTRLTVV.